This TCR beta chain came from a study of blood T cell repertoires in COVID-19. The wider study: PBMCs, B-cell-depleted T cells, or T cells provided the cDNA or gDNA that made up the material.

Recovered participants had two consecutive negative NP/OP PCR tests, healthcare professional clearance, or symptom resolution. Germline assignment: CDR1 MDHEN and CDR2 SYDVKM. V lost 7 bases and J lost 4, with 13 bases in between. The length of the CDR3 is 13 residues. Generated by immunoSEQ multiplex PCR, the TCRdb table keeps only in-frame clones and is missing some. Altogether about 190,000 clones are present, about 81% being singletons, with the ten largest covering 3.2%. The receptor comes from a woman in her 30s who had recovered from COVID-19. The rearrangement links TRBV28 to TRBJ1-2, with D perhaps matching TRBD1 (5 bases). The specimen was PBMCs or T cells enriched from blood (not recorded which). CDR3: CASNRWTPYGYTF. CDR3 DNA: TGTGCCAGCAACCGCTGGACACCCTATGGCTACACCTTC.